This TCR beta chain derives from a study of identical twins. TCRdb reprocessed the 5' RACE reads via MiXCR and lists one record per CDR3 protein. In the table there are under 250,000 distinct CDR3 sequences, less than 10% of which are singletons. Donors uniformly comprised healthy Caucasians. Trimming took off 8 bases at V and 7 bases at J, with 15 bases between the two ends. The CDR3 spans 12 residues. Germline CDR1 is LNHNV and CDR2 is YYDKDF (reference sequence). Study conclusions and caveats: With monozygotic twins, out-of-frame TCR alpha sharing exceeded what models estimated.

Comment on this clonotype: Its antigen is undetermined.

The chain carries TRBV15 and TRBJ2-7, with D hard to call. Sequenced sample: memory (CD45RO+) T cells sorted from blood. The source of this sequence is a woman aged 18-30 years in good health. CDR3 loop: CATGPGLREQYF. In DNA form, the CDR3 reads TGTGCCACCGGCCCAGGTCTGCGGGAGCAGTACTTC.